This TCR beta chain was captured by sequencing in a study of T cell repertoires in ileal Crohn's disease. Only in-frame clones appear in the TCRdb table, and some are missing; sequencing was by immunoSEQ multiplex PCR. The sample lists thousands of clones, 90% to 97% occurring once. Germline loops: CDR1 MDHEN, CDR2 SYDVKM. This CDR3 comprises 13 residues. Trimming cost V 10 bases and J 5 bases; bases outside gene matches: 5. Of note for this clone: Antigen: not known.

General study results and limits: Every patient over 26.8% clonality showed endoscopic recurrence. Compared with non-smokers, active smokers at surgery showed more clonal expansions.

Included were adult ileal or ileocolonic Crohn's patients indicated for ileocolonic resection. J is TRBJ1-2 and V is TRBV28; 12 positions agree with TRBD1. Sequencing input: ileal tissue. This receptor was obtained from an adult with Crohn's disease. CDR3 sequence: CATGTGGNYGYTF. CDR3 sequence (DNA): TGTGCCACTGGGACAGGGGGCAATTATGGCTACACCTTC.